A selection of T cell receptor beta chains follows, all from one sample in a study of blood T cell repertoires in COVID-19. Clones were read by immunoSEQ multiplex PCR, and TCRdb kept only the in-frame ones, dropping some. The sample consists of tens of thousands of clones, approximately 86% of them appearing once. The source material was peripheral blood. The receptors were gathered from an older man with acute or convalescent COVID-19. Both conserved end residues are part of each CDR3. A D gene is named only where the DNA matches it firmly. Some rows mark clone size as missing; the rest say once, few, many or name a class of expanded clone.

v_call,cdr3_length,j_call,d_call,clone_size,cdr3_nt,cdr3_aa
TRBV5-1,14,TRBJ2-1,TRBD1,NA,TGCGCCAGCAGCTACGGACAGGGGGCGAATGAGCAGTTCTTC,CASSYGQGANEQFF
TRBV18,15,TRBJ2-1,TRBD1,NA,TGTGCCAGCTCACGCGACAGGGACTCCTACAATGAGCAGTTCTTC,CASSRDRDSYNEQFF
TRBV19,15,TRBJ1-4,NA,NA,TGTGCCAGTAGTCGCTCCGGGACACTTGAGGAAAAACTGTTTTTT,CASSRSGTLEEKLFF
TRBV3-1/TRBV3-2,14,TRBJ2-7,TRBD2,NA,TGTGCCAGCAGCCAGCTACTAGCGGATTACGAGCAGTACTTC,CASSQLLADYEQYF
TRBV28,15,TRBJ1-2,NA,NA,TGTGCCAGCAGTTTACCCCACCTAACTAACTATGGCTACACCTTC,CASSLPHLTNYGYTF
TRBV19,12,TRBJ1-1,NA,NA,TGTGCCAGTAGCAGGGTGGGCACTGAAGCTTTCTTT,CASSRVGTEAFF
TRBV18,13,TRBJ1-3,NA,NA,TGTGCCAGCTCAACAGGCTCTGGAAACACCATATATTTT,CASSTGSGNTIYF
TRBV27,14,TRBJ2-1,NA,NA,TGTGCCAGCAGTTTCTTGGTAGATCACAATGAGCAGTTCTTC,CASSFLVDHNEQFF
TRBV11-1,15,TRBJ2-3,TRBD1,NA,TGTGCCAGCAGCTCACGACAGGGGGCGGCAGATACGCAGTATTTT,CASSSRQGAADTQYF
TRBV7-3,16,TRBJ2-1,TRBD1,NA,TGTGCCAGCAGCTTATGGGGTGTCGGACAGGGAAGGGTCCAGTTCTTC,CASSLWGVGQGRVQFF
TRBV27,15,TRBJ1-2,NA,once,TGTGCCAGCAGTTTATCCCCAGACCCTAGGTATGGCTACACCTTC,CASSLSPDPRYGYTF
TRBV2,13,TRBJ2-7,NA,NA,TGTGCCAGCAGTGACGCGACAGTCTACGAGCAGTACTTC,CASSDATVYEQYF
TRBV3-1/TRBV3-2,14,TRBJ2-3,TRBD1,NA,TGTGCCAGCAGCCAGGGACAGGGGGCAGATACGCAGTATTTT,CASSQGQGADTQYF
TRBV15,14,TRBJ2-2,NA,NA,TGTGCCACCAGCAGAGATACGTCCGGGGGGGAGCTGTTTTTT,CATSRDTSGGELFF
TRBV19,18,TRBJ1-6,TRBD1,NA,TGTGCCAGTACCCCGGGACAGGGAGTGAGCTCCTATAATTCACCCCTCCACTTT,CASTPGQGVSSYNSPLHF
TRBV11-1,15,TRBJ2-7,TRBD1,NA,TGTGCCAGCAGCCGCACGGGACAGGGGGACTACGAGCAGTACTTC,CASSRTGQGDYEQYF
TRBV5-1,16,TRBJ2-3,TRBD1,NA,TGCGCCAGCAGCTCCACTTCCGGGACAGGCGCTGATACGCAGTATTTT,CASSSTSGTGADTQYF
TRBV15,18,TRBJ1-6,TRBD1,NA,TGTGCCACCAGCAGAAGACAGGGGAGGTGGGGGAGTAATTCACCCCTCCACTTT,CATSRRQGRWGSNSPLHF
TRBV5-1,20,TRBJ2-2,TRBD2,NA,TGCGCCAGCAGCATGTGGGGGGGACTAGCGGACGGTGCGAACACCGGGGAGCTGTTTTTT,CASSMWGGLADGANTGELFF
TRBV5-1,16,TRBJ2-7,TRBD2,once,TGCGCCAGCAGCTCAATTACTAGCGGGGGGGCCTACGAGCAGTACTTC,CASSSITSGGAYEQYF
TRBV3-1/TRBV3-2,19,TRBJ2-7,NA,NA,TGTGCCAGCAGCCAAGTCGGAGCCGAACAGGTACCTTCGCCTTACGAGCAGTACTTC,CASSQVGAEQVPSPYEQYF
TRBV29-1,14,TRBJ2-7,TRBD2,NA,TGCAGCGTTGGGTGGGAGGGTGAGGCGGAGGAGCAGTACTTC,CSVGWEGEAEEQYF
TRBV7-6,16,TRBJ2-1,TRBD1,NA,TGTGCCAGCAGCTCCCGACCGGGACAGGGGGGATCGGAGCAGTTCTTC,CASSSRPGQGGSEQFF
TRBV21-1,16,TRBJ1-1,NA,once,TGTGCCAGCAGCAAGGGAAGAGGGGGTAGGAACACTGAAGCTTTCTTT,CASSKGRGGRNTEAFF
TRBV24-1,23,TRBJ1-6,TRBD1,NA,TGTGCCACCAGTGATTTGCACTCGTTCAGCTCTGGACAGGGATTCGAGTGTAATTCACCCCTCCACTTT,CATSDLHSFSSGQGFECNSPLHF
TRBV11-2,14,TRBJ1-6,NA,few,TGTGCCAGCAGCCTTGTTCTTCTGGGCTCACCCCTCCACTTT,CASSLVLLGSPLHF
TRBV7-9,14,TRBJ1-4,NA,NA,TGTGCCAGCAGCCTGACAGTCCAAAATGAAAAACTGTTTTTT,CASSLTVQNEKLFF
TRBV12-1,12,TRBJ1-1,NA,NA,TGTGCCAGCAGCCTGGAGGGTGGCGGGGCTTTCTTT,CASSLEGGGAFF